The present T cell receptor beta chain was sequenced within a study of blood T cells in healthy people across ages. Study-level findings and limits: As naive T cell percentage varied, TCR beta diversity correlated strongly with it. CMV infection status of these donors was not known.

The CDR3 runs 11 residues. With V trimmed by 5 bases and J by 10 bases, 2 bases remained unmatched. Germline CDR1 is DFQATT and CDR2 is SNEGSKA (reference sequence). Alongside a J-beta primer mix, a sample-barcoded 5' primer served in a second PCR lasting roughly 6 to 11 cycles. Every molecule of cDNA carried a tag from a template-switch adaptor with 12 random nucleotides. From the 5' RACE reads, TCRdb called clonotypes with MiXCR, one entry per CDR3 protein. The data contain about 680,000 distinct CDR3 sequences, 49% of them singletons. Notes on this clonotype: Antigen specificity is unknown.

Researchers collected roughly 10 milliliters of peripheral blood from every single donor. The chain has TRBV20-1 and TRBJ1-6, with 7 positions matching TRBD1. This receptor was identified in an older woman in good health. Material for sequencing was blood. The CDR3 DNA is TGCAGTGCTGCAGGGGGATCACCCCTCCACTTT. It encodes CSAAGGSPLHF.